Listed below are T cell receptor beta chains from one sample, sequenced in a study of T cells in Graves' hyperthyroidism and ophthalmopathy. TCRdb called the multiplex PCR reads again in MiXCR, with one record for every CDR3 protein. This table has roughly 700,000 distinct CDR3 sequences, about 15% appearing once. Source material: blood. The receptors shown here come from a young woman with Graves' hyperthyroidism. The CDR3 runs from the conserved cysteine through the conserved F or W. A D gene is named only where the DNA matches it firmly. The listing skips clone size in some rows; elsewhere it reads once, few, many or a size class.

D	V	J	size	DNA	CDR3
TRBD2	TRBV10-3	TRBJ2-7	-	TGTGCCATCAGTGGGAGTGCGGGGGGCGGGGAGCAGTACTTC	CAISGSAGGGEQYF
-	TRBV6-5	TRBJ1-1	many	TGTGCCAGCAGTTACGCCCAGGGGAGGACTGAAGCTTTCTTT	CASSYAQGRTEAFF
-	TRBV24-1	TRBJ1-2	many	TGTGCCACCAGTGATTCTGGTCGCCTGGGAAGTGGCTACACCTTC	CATSDSGRLGSGYTF
-	TRBV2	TRBJ2-1	-	TGTGCCAGCACTCCCCCCAACAATGAGCAGTTCTTC	CASTPPNNEQFF
-	TRBV3-1	TRBJ1-2	-	TGTGCCAGCAGCCGCGCGAGGCTGCGAGGCTACACCTTC	CASSRARLRGYTF
TRBD1	TRBV27	TRBJ1-2	few	TGTGCCAGCAGTTATACAGGGGGCGACTATGGCTACACCTTC	CASSYTGGDYGYTF
TRBD1	TRBV11-2	TRBJ2-7	many	TGTGCCAGCAGCAACGAACTGCAACTCAGGGGGCGTTCGTTCGAGCAGTACTTC	CASSNELQLRGRSFEQYF
-	TRBV28	TRBJ2-1	many	TGTGCCAGCAGTTTTTGGCCCCGAAACGATGAGCAGTTCTTC	CASSFWPRNDEQFF
-	TRBV29-1	TRBJ2-6	-	TGCAGCGTTGAAGAAACGACACCTTCCTCTGGGGCCAACGTCCTGACTTTC	CSVEETTPSSGANVLTF
TRBD1	TRBV15	TRBJ2-1	many	TGTGCCACCAGCAGGACGAGGGACAGGGGCGGGAATGAGCAGTTCTTC	CATSRTRDRGGNEQFF
TRBD2	TRBV2	TRBJ2-3	few	TGTACCAGCAGGGGACTAGCCAATATAAGGATCACAGATACGCAGTATTTT	CTSRGLANIRITDTQYF
-	TRBV24-1	TRBJ2-3	-	TGTGCCACCAGTGATCGGACCCAGGCAGGGGTATCAGATGCGCAGTATTTT	CATSDRTQAGVSDAQYF
TRBD1	TRBV11-2	TRBJ2-1	few	TGTGCCAGCAGCCCTTCGACAGGGGGATATGAGCAGTTCTTC	CASSPSTGGYEQFF
-	TRBV2	TRBJ2-1	-	TGTGCCAGCGATGCGCGGAACTACAATGAGCAGTTCTTC	CASDARNYNEQFF
TRBD2	TRBV20-1	TRBJ2-1	many	TGCAGTGCTAGAGATTCTAGCGGGAGGGAGGGCTACAATGAGCAGTTCTTC	CSARDSSGREGYNEQFF
TRBD1	TRBV27	TRBJ2-4	-	TGTGCCAGCAGTTTACTCCCGACAGGGGACATTCAGTACTTC	CASSLLPTGDIQYF
TRBD1	TRBV10-3	TRBJ1-1	many	TGTGCCATCAGGACGGACAGGGGAGGCACTGAAGCTTTCTTT	CAIRTDRGGTEAFF
TRBD2	TRBV30	TRBJ2-5	many	TGTGCCTGGAGTATGGAACAGGGCCGGACTAGCGGGAAGGGGACCCAGTACTTC	CAWSMEQGRTSGKGTQYF
TRBD2	TRBV29-1	TRBJ2-7	-	TGCAGCGTTGTTGGCGGGAGCTACGAGCAGTACTTC	CSVVGGSYEQYF
-	TRBV27	TRBJ2-1	-	TGTGCCAGCAGTCCAGCAGGGCCCTACAATGAGCAGCTCTTC	CASSPAGPYNEQLF